This T cell receptor (beta chain) was observed in a study of blood T cells in healthy people across ages. Study overall: Capture via template switching afforded approximately one barcoded beta molecule per two T cells.

This clonotype was detected a few times. A second PCR of roughly 7 to 11 cycles used a sample-barcoded 5' primer and a J-beta primer mix. Each CDR3 protein gets one entry after TCRdb re-called the 5' RACE reads with MiXCR. The sample lists some 850,000 distinct CDR3 sequences; around 24% were seen once. PBMCs, at least 6.5 million per sample, were isolated. Per sample, extraction of total RNA gave at least 6 micrograms in every case. These data also featured in a second study, about T cells of mothers and their children. That paper adds: Donors were three healthy Caucasian mothers and their six children.

The source material was blood. The sequence came from a boy aged 5-17 years in good health.

The CDR3 region has the DNA TGTGCCAGCAAGAGACAGGAGAACACTGAAGCTTTCTTT. Encoded protein: CASKRQENTEAFF. The chain couples TRBV12-3 or TRBV12-4 to TRBJ1-1, with D tentatively TRBD1 (6 bases). The CDR3 sequence is 13 residues long. V lost 7 bases, J lost 1 base, and 10 bases lay in between.